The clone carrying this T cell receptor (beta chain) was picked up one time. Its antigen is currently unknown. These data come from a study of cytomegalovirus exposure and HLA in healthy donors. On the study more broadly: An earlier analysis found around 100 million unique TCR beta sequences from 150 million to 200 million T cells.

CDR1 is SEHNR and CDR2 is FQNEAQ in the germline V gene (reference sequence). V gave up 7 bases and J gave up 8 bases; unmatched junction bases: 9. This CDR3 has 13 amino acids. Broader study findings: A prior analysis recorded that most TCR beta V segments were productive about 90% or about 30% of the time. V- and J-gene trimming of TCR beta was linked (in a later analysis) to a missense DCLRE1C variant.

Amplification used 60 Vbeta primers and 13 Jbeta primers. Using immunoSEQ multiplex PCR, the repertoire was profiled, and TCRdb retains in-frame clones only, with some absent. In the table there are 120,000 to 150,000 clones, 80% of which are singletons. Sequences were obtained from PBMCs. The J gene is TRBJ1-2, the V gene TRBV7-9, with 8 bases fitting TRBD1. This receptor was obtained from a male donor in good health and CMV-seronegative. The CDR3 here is CASNSPGGRGYTF. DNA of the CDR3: TGTGCCAGCAACTCACCAGGGGGCCGGGGCTACACCTTC.